One and the same sample provided the 9 T cell receptor beta chains below, sequenced in a study of identical twins. TCRdb redid the calling of the 5' RACE reads with MiXCR, one entry per CDR3 protein. Of roughly 290,000 distinct CDR3 sequences in the sample, roughly 9.7% were seen once. These data were also filed under a second study, of yellow fever vaccine responses in identical twins.

The source material was CD8+ T cells sorted from blood. The source is a woman younger than 35 in good health.

This clonotype was seen a handful of times. The chain couples TRBV7-9 to TRBJ2-4; 8 positions agree with TRBD1. Germline lookup yields CDR1 SEHNR and CDR2 FQNEAQ (reference sequence). Germline trimming cut 1 base from V and 0 bases from J; bases unmatched to any gene: 5. The CDR3 runs 17 residues. CDR3 loop: CASSLVDRGLAKNIQYF. The CDR3 DNA follows: TGTGCCAGCAGCTTAGTCGACAGGGGATTAGCCAAAAACATTCAGTACTTC. Full variable domain (remainder filled in from reference TRBV7-9 and TRBJ2-4): DTGVSQNPRHKITKRGQNVTFRCDPISEHNRLYWYRQTLGQGPEFLTYFQNEAQLEKSRLLSDRFSAERPKGSFSTLEIQRTEQGDSAMYLCASSLVDRGLAKNIQYFGAGTRLSVL.

V and J are TRBV6-1 and TRBJ2-2; possibly TRBD2 for D (5 bases). Per the germline V gene, CDR1 is MNHNS and CDR2 is SASEGT. The CDR3 sequence is 13 residues long. V was clipped by 7 bases and J by 5 bases, with 11 bases between them. CDR3 DNA sequence: TGTGCCAGCAAGGGTTTAGCGACCGGGGAGCTGTTTTTT. It specifies CASKGLATGELFF.

This clonotype was recorded a few times. The gene calls are TRBV12-3 or TRBV12-4 and TRBJ2-1; TRBD2 agrees at 7 bases. V shed 1 base and J 8 bases; nucleotides not matched to a gene: 8. The CDR3 contains 15 residues. CDR3 protein: CASSLEAGRFDEQFF. CDR3 bases: TGTGCCAGCAGTTTAGAAGCGGGAAGGTTCGATGAGCAGTTCTTC.

The table lists this clonotype with many counts. The rearrangement links TRBV5-1 to TRBJ2-7; 10 bases line up with TRBD1. CDR1 and CDR2 from the germline V gene are SGHRS and YFSETQ. CDR3 length: 15 residues. J gave up 0 bases and V 0 bases, and 0 bases lay outside the gene matches. The CDR3 protein is CASSLGQGASYEQYF. CDR3 coding DNA: TGCGCCAGCAGCTTGGGACAGGGGGCCTCCTACGAGCAGTACTTC.

This clonotype was detected many times. The chain carries TRBV15 and TRBJ1-5, with 7 bases lining up with TRBD1. Unmatched junction bases numbered 4, after V lost 4 bases and J lost 4 bases. Per the germline V gene, CDR1 is LNHNV and CDR2 is YYDKDF (reference sequence). The length of the CDR3 is 14 residues. This CDR3 is CATSIGQENQPQHF. The CDR3 nucleotides are TGTGCCACCAGCATTGGACAGGAGAATCAGCCCCAGCATTTT.

This clonotype was seen a handful of times. The chain couples TRBV27 to TRBJ2-2; 9 bases map to TRBD2. Germline V gene sequence: CDR1 MNHEY, CDR2 SMNVEV (reference sequence). The CDR3 length is 15 residues. Unmatched junction bases numbered 1, after V lost 0 bases and J lost 5 bases. In DNA, the CDR3 is TGTGCCAGCAGTTTATCTCTAGCGGGAACCGGGGAGCTGTTTTTT. Its translation: CASSLSLAGTGELFF.

This chain links TRBV12-3 or TRBV12-4 with TRBJ2-7; maybe TRBD2 (7 bases). The CDR3 covers 14 residues. V was shortened by 3 bases and J by 0 bases, with 9 bases between the two germline ends. CDR3 protein: CASSFRGASYEQYF. The CDR3 nucleotides read TGTGCCAGCAGTTTCCGGGGGGCCTCCTACGAGCAGTACTTC.

This clonotype was detected many times. The rearrangement joins TRBV12-3 or TRBV12-4 to TRBJ2-1; 8 bases are a match to TRBD2. The CDR3 length is 13 residues. Germline trimming cut 6 bases from V and 9 bases from J; bases unmatched to any gene: 7. This chain's CDR3 is CASRPGTRSEQFF. The CDR3 coding sequence is TGTGCCAGCAGACCCGGGACTAGGAGTGAGCAGTTCTTC.

The chain couples TRBV2 to TRBJ2-1; 12 positions match TRBD2. CDR3 length: 18 residues. V was pared by 1 base and J by 2 bases, with 6 bases of the junction left unmatched. Looked up from germline, CDR1 is SNHLY and CDR2 is FYNNEI. The CDR3 nucleotides read TGTGCCAGCAGTGAAGGGTGGACTAGCGGGGACACCTACAATGAGCAGTTCTTC. It encodes CASSEGWTSGDTYNEQFF.